This TCR beta chain was documented in a study of Ad26.COV2.S vaccination and SARS-CoV-2 variants. Study results and caveats: Vaccine and placebo recipients had similar non-spike TCR breadth.

Sequenced by immunoSEQ multiplex PCR; TCRdb stores in-frame clones only, minus some. The data hold about 350,000 clones, with 88% observed a single time. Treatment noted: around 19 received Ad26.COV2.S at low or high dose, single or two shots; about 5 received placebo; per-sample allocation not given. Sampling occurred on day 63 after the first vaccine or placebo injection. About this clone: Its cognate antigen is unknown.

The CDR3 length is 17 residues. The V segment lost 0 bases and the J segment 5 bases; nucleotides outside the gene matches: 9. Per germline, CDR1 LGHDT and CDR2 YNNKEL (reference sequence). The V gene is TRBV3-1 (or the pseudogene TRBV3-2), the J gene TRBJ1-3; the match to TRBD1 covers 8 bases. The clonotype originates from a person between 18 and 65 years old who received the Ad26.COV2.S COVID-19 vaccine or a placebo. The sequences come from peripheral blood, collected in a trial of Ad26.COV2.S vaccine versus placebo. Written as DNA, the CDR3 is TGTGCCAGCAGCCAAGACCTGGCCCAGGGGGCTCGAAACACCATATATTTT. It specifies CASSQDLAQGARNTIYF.